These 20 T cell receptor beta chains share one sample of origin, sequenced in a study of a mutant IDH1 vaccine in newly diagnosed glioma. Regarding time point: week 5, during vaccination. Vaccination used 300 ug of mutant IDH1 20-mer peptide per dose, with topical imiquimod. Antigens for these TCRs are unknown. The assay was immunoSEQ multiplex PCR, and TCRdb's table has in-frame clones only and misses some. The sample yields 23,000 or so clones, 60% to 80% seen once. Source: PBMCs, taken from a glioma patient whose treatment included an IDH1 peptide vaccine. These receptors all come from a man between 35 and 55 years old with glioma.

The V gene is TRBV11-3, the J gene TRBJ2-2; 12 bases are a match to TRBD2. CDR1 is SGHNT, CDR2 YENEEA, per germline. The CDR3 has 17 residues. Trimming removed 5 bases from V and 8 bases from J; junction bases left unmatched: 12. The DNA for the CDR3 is TGTGCCAGCAGCCGCCCCACTAGCGGGAGGTTTGAAGGGGAGCTGTTTTTT. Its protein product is CASSRPTSGRFEGELFF. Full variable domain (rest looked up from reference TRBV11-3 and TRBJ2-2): EAGVVQSPRYKIIEKKQPVAFWCNPISGHNTLYWYLQNLGQGPELLIRYENEEAVDDSQLPKDRFSAERLKGVDSTLKIQPAELGDSAVYLCASSRPTSGRFEGELFFGEGSRLTVL.

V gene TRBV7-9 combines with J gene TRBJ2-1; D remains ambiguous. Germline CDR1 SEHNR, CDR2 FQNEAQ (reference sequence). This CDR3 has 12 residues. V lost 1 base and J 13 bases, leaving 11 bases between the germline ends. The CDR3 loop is CASSLGDPGQFF. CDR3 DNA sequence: TGTGCCAGCAGCTTAGGGGATCCTGGACAGTTCTTC.

Written as DNA, the CDR3 is TGTGCCAGCAGCTTAGCGCGGCGGCCCCAAAGAACTAATGAAAAACTGTTTTTT. It encodes CASSLARRPQRTNEKLFF. The genes are TRBV11-2 and TRBJ1-4, with D hard to call. The CDR3 totals 18 residues. The germline V gene encodes CDR1 SGHAT and CDR2 FQNNGV. V was shortened by 1 base and J by 1 base, with 16 bases between the two germline ends.

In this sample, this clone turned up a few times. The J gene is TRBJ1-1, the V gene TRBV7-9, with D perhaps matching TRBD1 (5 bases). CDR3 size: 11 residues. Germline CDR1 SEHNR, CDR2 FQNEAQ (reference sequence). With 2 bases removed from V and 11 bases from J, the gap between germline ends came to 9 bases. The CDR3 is CASSLSWDAFF. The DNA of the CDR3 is TGTGCCAGCAGCTTATCCTGGGACGCTTTCTTT.

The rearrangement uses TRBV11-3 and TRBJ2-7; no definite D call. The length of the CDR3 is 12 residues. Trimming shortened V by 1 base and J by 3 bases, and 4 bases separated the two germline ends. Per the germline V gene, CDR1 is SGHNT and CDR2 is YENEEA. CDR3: CASSLGDYEQYV. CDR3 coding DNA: TGTGCCAGCAGCTTAGGAGACTACGAGCAGTACGTC.

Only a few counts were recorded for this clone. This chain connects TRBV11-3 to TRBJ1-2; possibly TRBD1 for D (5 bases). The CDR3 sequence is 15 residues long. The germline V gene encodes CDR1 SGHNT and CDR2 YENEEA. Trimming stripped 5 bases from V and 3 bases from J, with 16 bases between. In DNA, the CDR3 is TGTGCCAGCAGCCCAGGTCCCAGGGACGACTATGGCTACACCTTC. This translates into CASSPGPRDDYGYTF.

CDR3 amino acids: CASSDSYNEQFF. Here the CDR3 DNA reads TGCGCCAGCAGTGACTCCTACAATGAGCAGTTCTTC. V gene TRBV10-1 combines with J gene TRBJ2-1; D remains ambiguous. Trimming took 3 bases from V and 0 from J, leaving 0 bases between them. Germline V gene data show CDR1 as WNHNN and CDR2 as SYGVQD (reference sequence). The CDR3 extends over 12 amino acids.

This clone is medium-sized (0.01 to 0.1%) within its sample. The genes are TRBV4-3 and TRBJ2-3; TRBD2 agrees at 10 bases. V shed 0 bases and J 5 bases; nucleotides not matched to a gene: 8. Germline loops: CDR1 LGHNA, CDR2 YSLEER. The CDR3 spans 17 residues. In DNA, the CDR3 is TGCGCCAGCAGCCAAGAGGGACCAGCGGGAGGGGTAGATACGCAGTATTTT. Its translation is CASSQEGPAGGVDTQYF.

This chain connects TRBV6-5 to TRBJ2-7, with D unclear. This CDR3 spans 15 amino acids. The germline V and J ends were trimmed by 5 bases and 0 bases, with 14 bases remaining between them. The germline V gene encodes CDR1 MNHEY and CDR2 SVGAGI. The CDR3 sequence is CASSRATRSSYEQYF. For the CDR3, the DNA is TGTGCCAGCAGTCGGGCGACTCGGAGCTCCTACGAGCAGTACTTC.

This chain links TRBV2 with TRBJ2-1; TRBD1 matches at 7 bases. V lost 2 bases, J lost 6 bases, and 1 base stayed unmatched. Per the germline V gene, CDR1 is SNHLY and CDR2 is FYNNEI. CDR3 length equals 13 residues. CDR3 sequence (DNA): TGTGCCAGCAGTGAAACAGGGGTCAATGAGCAGTTCTTC. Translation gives CASSETGVNEQFF.

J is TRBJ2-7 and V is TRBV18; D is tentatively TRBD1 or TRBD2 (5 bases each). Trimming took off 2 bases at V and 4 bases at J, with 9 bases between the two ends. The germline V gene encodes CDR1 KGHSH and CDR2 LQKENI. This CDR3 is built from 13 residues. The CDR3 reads CASSPGREYEQYF. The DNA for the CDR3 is TGTGCCAGCTCACCAGGCAGGGAGTACGAGCAGTACTTC.

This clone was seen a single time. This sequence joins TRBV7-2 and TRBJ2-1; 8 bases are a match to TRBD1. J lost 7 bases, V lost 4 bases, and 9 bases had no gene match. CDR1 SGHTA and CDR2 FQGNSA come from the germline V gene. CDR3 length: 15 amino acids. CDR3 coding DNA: TGTGCCAGCAGCTCAGGGACAGGTAACAGGAATGAGCAGTTCTTC. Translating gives CASSSGTGNRNEQFF.

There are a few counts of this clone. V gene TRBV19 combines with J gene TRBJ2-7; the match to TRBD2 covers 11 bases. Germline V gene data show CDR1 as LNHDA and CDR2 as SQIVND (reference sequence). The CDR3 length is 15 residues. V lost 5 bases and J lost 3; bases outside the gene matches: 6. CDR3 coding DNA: TGTGCCAGTAGTGCGGATAGCGGGGGGGTCTACGAGCAGTACTTC. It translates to CASSADSGGVYEQYF.

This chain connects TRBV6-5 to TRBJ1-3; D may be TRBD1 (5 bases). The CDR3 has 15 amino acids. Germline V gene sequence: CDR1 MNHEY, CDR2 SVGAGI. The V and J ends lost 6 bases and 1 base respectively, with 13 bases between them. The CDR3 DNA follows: TGTGCCAGCAGCCCCAAGGGGTTTTCTGGAAACACCATATATTTT. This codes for CASSPKGFSGNTIYF.

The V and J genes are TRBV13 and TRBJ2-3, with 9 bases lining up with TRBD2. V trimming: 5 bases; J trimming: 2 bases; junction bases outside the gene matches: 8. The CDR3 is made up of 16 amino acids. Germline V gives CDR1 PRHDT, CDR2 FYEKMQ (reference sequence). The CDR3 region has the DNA TGTGCCAGCAGCCCCTCTAGCGGGGACTCCACAGATACGCAGTATTTT. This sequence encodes CASSPSSGDSTDTQYF.

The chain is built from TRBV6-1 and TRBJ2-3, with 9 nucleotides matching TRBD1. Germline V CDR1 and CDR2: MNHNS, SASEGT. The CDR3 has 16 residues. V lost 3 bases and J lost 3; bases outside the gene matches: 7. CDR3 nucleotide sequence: TGTGCCAGCAGTGAGGGGGGAGGACAGGGGACAGATACGCAGTATTTT. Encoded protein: CASSEGGGQGTDTQYF.

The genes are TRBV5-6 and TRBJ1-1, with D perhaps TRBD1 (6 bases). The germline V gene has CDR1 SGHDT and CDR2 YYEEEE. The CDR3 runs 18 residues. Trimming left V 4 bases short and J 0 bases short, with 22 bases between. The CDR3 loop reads CASSTHTSGASMNTEAFF. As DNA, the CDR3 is TGTGCCAGCAGCACACACACTTCAGGGGCTTCGATGAACACTGAAGCTTTCTTT.

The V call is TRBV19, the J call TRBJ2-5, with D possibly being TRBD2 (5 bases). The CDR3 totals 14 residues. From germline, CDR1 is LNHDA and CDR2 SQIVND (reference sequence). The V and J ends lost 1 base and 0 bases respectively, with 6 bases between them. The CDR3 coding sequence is TGTGCCAGTAGTATAGGAGGGTACCAAGAGACCCAGTACTTC. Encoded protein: CASSIGGYQETQYF.

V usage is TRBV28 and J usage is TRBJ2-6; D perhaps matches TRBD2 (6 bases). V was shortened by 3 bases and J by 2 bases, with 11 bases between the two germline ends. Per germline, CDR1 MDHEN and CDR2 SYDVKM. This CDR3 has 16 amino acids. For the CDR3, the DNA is TGTGCCAGCAGTTTCCCCCGCGGGGCTGGGGCCAACGTCCTGACTTTC. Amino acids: CASSFPRGAGANVLTF.

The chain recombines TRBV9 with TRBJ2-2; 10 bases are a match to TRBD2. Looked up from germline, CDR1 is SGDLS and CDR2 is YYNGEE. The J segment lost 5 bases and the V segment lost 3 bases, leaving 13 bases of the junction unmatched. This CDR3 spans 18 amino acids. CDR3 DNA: TGTGCCAGCAGCGCACTAGCGGGACGCGGGGAGGGGACCGGGGAGCTGTTTTTT. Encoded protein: CASSALAGRGEGTGELFF.